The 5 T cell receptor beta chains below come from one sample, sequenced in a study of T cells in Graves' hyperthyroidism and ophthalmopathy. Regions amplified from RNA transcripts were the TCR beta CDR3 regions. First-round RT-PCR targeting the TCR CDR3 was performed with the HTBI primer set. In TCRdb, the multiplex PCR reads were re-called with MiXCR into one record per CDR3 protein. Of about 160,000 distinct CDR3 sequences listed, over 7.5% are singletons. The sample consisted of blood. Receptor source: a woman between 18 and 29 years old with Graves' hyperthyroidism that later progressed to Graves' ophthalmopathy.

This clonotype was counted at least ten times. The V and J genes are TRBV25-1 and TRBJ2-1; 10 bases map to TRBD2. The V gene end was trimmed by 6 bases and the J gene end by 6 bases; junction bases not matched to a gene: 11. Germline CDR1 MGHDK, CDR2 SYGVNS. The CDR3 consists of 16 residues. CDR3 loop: CASSTSGDKWANEQFF. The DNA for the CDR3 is TGTGCCAGCAGCACTAGCGGGGATAAGTGGGCCAATGAGCAGTTCTTC.

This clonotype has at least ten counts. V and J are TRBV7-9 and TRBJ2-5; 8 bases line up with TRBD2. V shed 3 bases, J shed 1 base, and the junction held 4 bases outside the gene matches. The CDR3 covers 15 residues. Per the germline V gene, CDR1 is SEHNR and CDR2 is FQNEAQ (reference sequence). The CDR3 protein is CASSLRLATQETQYF. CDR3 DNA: TGTGCCAGCAGCTTGAGACTAGCGACCCAAGAGACCCAGTACTTC.

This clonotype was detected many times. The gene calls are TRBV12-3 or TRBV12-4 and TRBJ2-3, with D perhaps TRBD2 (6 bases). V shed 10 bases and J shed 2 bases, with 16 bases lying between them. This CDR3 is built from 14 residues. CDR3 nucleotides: TGTGCCACAACCGCTAGCGACTACACAGATACGCAGTATTTT. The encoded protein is CATTASDYTDTQYF.

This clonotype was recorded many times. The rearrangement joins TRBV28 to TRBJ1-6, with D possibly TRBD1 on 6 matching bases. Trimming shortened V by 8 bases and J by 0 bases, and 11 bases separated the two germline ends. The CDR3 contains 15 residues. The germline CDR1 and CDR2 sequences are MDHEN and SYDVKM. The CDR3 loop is CASRQVNSYNSPLHF. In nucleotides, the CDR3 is TGTGCCAGCCGACAGGTCAACTCCTATAATTCACCCCTCCACTTT.

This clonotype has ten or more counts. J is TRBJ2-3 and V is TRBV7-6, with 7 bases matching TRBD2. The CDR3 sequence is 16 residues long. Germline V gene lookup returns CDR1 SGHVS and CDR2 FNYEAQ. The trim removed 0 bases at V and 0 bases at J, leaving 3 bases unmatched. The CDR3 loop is CASSLAGGISTDTQYF. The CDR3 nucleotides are TGTGCCAGCAGCTTAGCCGGGGGGATTAGCACAGATACGCAGTATTTT.